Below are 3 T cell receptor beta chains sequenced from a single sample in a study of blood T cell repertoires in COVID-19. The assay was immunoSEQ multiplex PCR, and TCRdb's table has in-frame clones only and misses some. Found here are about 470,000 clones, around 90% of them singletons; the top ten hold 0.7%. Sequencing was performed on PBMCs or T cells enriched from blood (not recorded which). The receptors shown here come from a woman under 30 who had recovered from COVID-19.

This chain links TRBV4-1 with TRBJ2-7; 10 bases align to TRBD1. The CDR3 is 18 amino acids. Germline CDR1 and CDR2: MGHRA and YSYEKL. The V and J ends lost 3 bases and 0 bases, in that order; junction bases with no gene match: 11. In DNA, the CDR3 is TGCGCCAGCAGCCACGCGATCGGACAGGGGGATGTCTCCTACGAGCAGTACTTC. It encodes CASSHAIGQGDVSYEQYF.

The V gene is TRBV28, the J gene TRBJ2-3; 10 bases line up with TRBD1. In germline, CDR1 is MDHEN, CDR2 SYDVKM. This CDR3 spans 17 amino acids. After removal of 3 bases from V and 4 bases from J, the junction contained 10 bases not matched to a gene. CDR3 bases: TGTGCCAGCAGTTTCCGCACGACAGGGGGCGAGGCAGATACGCAGTATTTT. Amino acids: CASSFRTTGGEADTQYF.

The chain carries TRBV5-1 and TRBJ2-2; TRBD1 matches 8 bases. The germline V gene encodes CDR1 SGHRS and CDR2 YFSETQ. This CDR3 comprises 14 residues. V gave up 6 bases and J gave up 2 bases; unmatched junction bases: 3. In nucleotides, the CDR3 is TGCGCCAGCACGGACAGGGTAAACACCGGGGAGCTGTTTTTT. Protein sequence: CASTDRVNTGELFF.